The rows below give T cell receptor beta chains drawn from one sample of a study of T cell responses to AZD1222 COVID-19 vaccine. The protocol was immunoSEQ multiplex PCR, while the TCRdb copy is restricted to in-frame clones and leaves out a portion. The table lists approximately 100,000 clones, over 80% of them singletons. The specimen comprised peripheral blood, sampled on day 0 of AZD1222 vaccination. All receptors come from an adult in good health. Each CDR3 is given with its conserved first and last residue. A D gene is named only where the DNA matches it firmly. Only part of the rows carry a size: once, few, many, or a class if the clone is expanded.

DNA | CDR3 | size | J | D | V
TGTGCCAGCAGCGCAATGAATACCCAGTACTTC | CASSAMNTQYF | . | TRBJ2-5 | . | TRBV7-9
TGTGCCAGCAGCTTCCAACTTAATCAGCCCCAGCATTTT | CASSFQLNQPQHF | . | TRBJ1-5 | . | TRBV11-2
TGTGCCAGCCGGGGACTTTTCTCTGGAAACACCATATATTTT | CASRGLFSGNTIYF | . | TRBJ1-3 | . | TRBV7-8
TGTGCCAGCAGCCAAGATCTTGCGTTCACTCCCGGCGAGCAGTACTTC | CASSQDLAFTPGEQYF | . | TRBJ2-7 | . | TRBV14
TGTGCCAGCATCCCGGGACTAGCGCCTGAGGGGGTTGAGCAGTTCTTC | CASIPGLAPEGVEQFF | once | TRBJ2-1 | . | TRBV21-1
TGTGCCAGCAGTGTCAGACAGGGCTATACTGAAGCTTTCTTT | CASSVRQGYTEAFF | few | TRBJ1-1 | TRBD1 | TRBV2
TGTGCCAGCAGTACGGGACCGGGACTAGTGGCGTACGAGCAGTACTTC | CASSTGPGLVAYEQYF | . | TRBJ2-7 | TRBD2 | TRBV27
TGTGCCAGCATCCAAAGGGACAGGGGAAGGGGCTACACCTTC | CASIQRDRGRGYTF | . | TRBJ1-2 | TRBD1 | TRBV6-6
TGTGCCAGTAGTATTGCGCTCAACTACGAGCAGTACTTC | CASSIALNYEQYF | once | TRBJ2-7 | . | TRBV19
TGTGCCTGGAGTATAGGGGCTAGCAATCAGCCCCAGCATTTT | CAWSIGASNQPQHF | . | TRBJ1-5 | . | TRBV30
TGTGCCAGCAGCTTCGACCGTTGGAACGGCTACACCTTC | CASSFDRWNGYTF | . | TRBJ1-2 | . | TRBV3-1/TRBV3-2
TGTGCCAGCTCGCCAGGGGGCGGTTATCAGCCCCAGCATTTT | CASSPGGGYQPQHF | . | TRBJ1-5 | TRBD1 | TRBV18
TGTGCCAGCAGCTCGTCCAGGGGCGAGCAGTACTTC | CASSSSRGEQYF | . | TRBJ2-7 | . | TRBV9
TGTGCCACATTCTCTGGGGAGGCGGGCAATCAGCCCCAGCATTTT | CATFSGEAGNQPQHF | . | TRBJ1-5 | . | TRBV19
TGCGCCAGCAGCTGGAGCCAGGGGACTAATCAGCCCCAGCATTTT | CASSWSQGTNQPQHF | . | TRBJ1-5 | . | TRBV23-1
TGTGCCAGCAGCCAAGTTGGGGGTGATAACTATGGCTACACCTTC | CASSQVGGDNYGYTF | . | TRBJ1-2 | . | TRBV4-2
TGTGCCAGCAGCTTGCGCCCGGAAAGACTAGCGGGGGGACCGAACACCGGGGAGCTGTTTTTT | CASSLRPERLAGGPNTGELFF | . | TRBJ2-2 | TRBD2 | TRBV7-8
TGTGCCAGCAGCCGAATGGGGCCCAATGAGCAGTTCTTC | CASSRMGPNEQFF | once | TRBJ2-1 | . | TRBV11-3